Below are 7 T cell receptor beta chains sequenced from a single sample in a study of blood T cell repertoires in COVID-19. Data came from immunoSEQ multiplex PCR; TCRdb stores just in-frame clones and leaves some out. Seen here are 150,000 or so clones, 75% to 85% observed once, and the top ten hold 9% to 10%. Sequencing used peripheral blood. Every receptor here comes from a woman between 45 and 60 years old with acute or convalescent COVID-19.

The V call is TRBV12-3 or TRBV12-4, the J call TRBJ2-7; possibly TRBD1 for D (6 bases). Trimming left V 5 bases short and J 0 bases short, with 8 bases between. This CDR3 is 13 amino acids long. The DNA for the CDR3 is TGTGCCAGCAGTCGGGACACCTCCTACGAGCAGTACTTC. Its translation is CASSRDTSYEQYF.

V gene TRBV7-9 combines with J gene TRBJ1-2; D is uncertain. V was shortened by 6 bases and J by 4 bases, with 12 bases between the two germline ends. Germline CDR1 is SEHNR and CDR2 is FQNEAQ (reference sequence). The CDR3 sequence is 13 residues long. The CDR3 spells CASSEGGFYGYTF. The CDR3 DNA follows: TGTGCCAGCAGTGAGGGAGGATTCTATGGCTACACCTTC. Full variable domain (missing parts from reference TRBV7-9 and TRBJ1-2): DTGVSQNPRHKITKRGQNVTFRCDPISEHNRLYWYRQTLGQGPEFLTYFQNEAQLEKSRLLSDRFSAERPKGSFSTLEIQRTEQGDSAMYLCASSEGGFYGYTFGSGTRLTVV.

The CDR3 sequence is CASSLSVQETQYF. For the CDR3, the DNA is TGTGCCAGCAGTTTATCAGTCCAAGAGACCCAGTACTTC. The chain couples TRBV28 to TRBJ2-5; D is undetermined. The CDR3 is 13 residues long. CDR1 is MDHEN, CDR2 SYDVKM, per germline. The V gene lost 1 base and the J gene lost 1 base, with 4 bases spanning the gap.

The chain carries TRBV5-1 and TRBJ1-1; no clear D. The CDR3 runs to 13 residues. Germline loops: CDR1 SGHRS, CDR2 YFSETQ. With 2 bases removed from V and 1 base from J, the gap between germline ends came to 6 bases. The CDR3 region has the DNA TGCGCCAGCAGCTTAACAGCGAACACTGAAGCTTTCTTT. It is translated as CASSLTANTEAFF.

This clone was seen more than once but under ten times. This chain connects TRBV10-3 to TRBJ2-2, with 7 bases lining up with TRBD2. Germline values: CDR1 ENHRY, CDR2 SYGVKD. The CDR3 consists of 15 residues. V lost 6 bases and J lost 1; bases outside the gene matches: 5. The chain's CDR3 is CAISRPSGNTGELFF. The CDR3 nucleotides are TGTGCCATCAGCCGGCCTAGCGGGAACACCGGGGAGCTGTTTTTT.

The chain is built from TRBV30 and TRBJ1-5; D unclear. The CDR3 loop spans 14 amino acids. With 1 base removed from V and 2 bases from J, the gap between germline ends came to 9 bases. Per the germline V gene, CDR1 is GTSNPN and CDR2 is SVGIG (reference sequence). In DNA form, the CDR3 reads TGTGCCTGGAGTGGGGTGACTGGCAATCAGCCCCAGCATTTT. Translated: CAWSGVTGNQPQHF.

This rearrangement joins TRBV7-9 to TRBJ2-4; 8 nucleotides line up with TRBD1. The CDR3 is made up of 15 amino acids. V shed 3 bases, J shed 6 bases, and the junction held 7 bases outside the gene matches. Germline CDR1 is SEHNR and CDR2 is FQNEAQ (reference sequence). The CDR3 loop reads CASSFDIGQGNIQYF. In nucleotides, the CDR3 is TGTGCCAGCAGCTTTGATATCGGACAGGGAAACATTCAGTACTTC.